This passage covers 28 T cell receptor beta chains from one sample sequenced in a study of T cell repertoires in cytomegalovirus infection. TCRdb itself ran the reads through MiXCR, one entry per CDR3 protein. The table has roughly 920,000 distinct CDR3 sequences, 31% seen once. Their cognate antigens are unknown. The source material was cultured CD8+ T cells from PBMCs, sampled from culture after CMV antigen stimulation. The receptors here all came from a human donor in good health (CMV status not recorded). Some clones in this sample may be carry-over from other donors' samples.

This clonotype was detected only a few times. DNA of the CDR3: TGTGCCATCAGTCCAAGGACCGGAGGGAACACTGAAGCTTTCTTT. Protein sequence: CAISPRTGGNTEAFF. V gene TRBV10-3 combines with J gene TRBJ1-1; D unclear. In germline, CDR1 is ENHRY, CDR2 SYGVKD. The CDR3 has 15 residues. The ends were cut back, 5 bases at V and 1 base at J, with 14 bases in the middle.

This clonotype was seen a few times. The chain uses TRBV5-4 and TRBJ1-2; D is possibly TRBD1 (6 bases). The CDR3 totals 14 residues. Between the trimmed V and J ends, which lost 1 base and 3 bases, there was a span of 10 bases. CDR1 and CDR2 from the germline V gene are SGHNT and YYREEE (reference sequence). In DNA form, the CDR3 reads TGTGCCAGCAGCTTGACAGGGAGTGACTATGGCTACACCTTC. The encoded protein is CASSLTGSDYGYTF.

The chain links TRBV4-1 to TRBJ2-1; D ambiguous. The V end lost 6 bases, the J end lost 9 bases, and 12 bases lay between the germline ends. Per the germline V gene, CDR1 is MGHRA and CDR2 is YSYEKL. The CDR3 has 12 residues. The CDR3 bases are TGCGCCAGCAGTCCCCTGGGGTCTGAGCAGTTCTTC. Translating gives CASSPLGSEQFF.

As concerns this clonotype: This may be a read error: a much more frequent sequence differs by one nucleotide. The chain combines TRBV7-6 with TRBJ2-5; D gene uncertain. Per germline, CDR1 SGHVS and CDR2 FNYEAQ. The CDR3 runs to 11 residues. This CDR3 reads CVSRHQETQYF. In DNA form, the CDR3 reads TGTGTCAGCAGACACCAAGAGACCCAGTACTTC.

The rearrangement joins TRBV6-2 or TRBV6-3 to TRBJ2-7, with D possibly TRBD1 on 6 matching bases. The CDR3 runs 15 residues. The V end lost 0 bases, the J end lost 6 bases, and 15 bases lay between the germline ends. Germline V gene lookup returns CDR1 MNHEY and CDR2 SVGEGT. CDR3 amino acids: CASSYSSQGIIEQYV. CDR3 coding DNA: TGTGCCAGCAGTTACTCGAGTCAGGGGATCATCGAGCAGTACGTC.

The V gene is TRBV9, the J gene TRBJ1-1; 8 bases align to TRBD1. The CDR3 covers 15 residues. From germline, CDR1 is SGDLS and CDR2 YYNGEE. V dropped 4 bases and J dropped 3; count of bases not matched to a gene: 8. CDR3 region: CASSPDRARYTEAFF. For the CDR3, the DNA is TGTGCCAGCAGCCCGGACAGGGCAAGATACACTGAAGCTTTCTTT.

This clonotype appeared many times. This rearrangement joins TRBV7-2 to TRBJ2-7; a possible D gene is TRBD1 (5 bases). Deletions cut 1 base from V and 7 bases from J, with 11 bases between. Germline CDR1 and CDR2: SGHTA and FQGNSA. This CDR3 region has 13 residues. CDR3 sequence: CASSLVTATEQYV. CDR3 in DNA: TGTGCCAGCAGCTTAGTGACAGCCACGGAGCAGTACGTC.

This clonotype was seen only a few times. V is TRBV19 and J is TRBJ1-1; tentative D call: TRBD1 (5 bases). Trimming removed 1 base at V and 4 bases at J, with 13 bases between. Germline lookup yields CDR1 LNHDA and CDR2 SQIVND (reference sequence). The CDR3 length is 15 residues. In DNA, the CDR3 is TGTGCCAGTAGTATAGTTCTCGCAGGGAGCACTGAAGCTTTCTTT. Its protein product is CASSIVLAGSTEAFF.

This clonotype was observed a few times. The CDR3 sequence: CASSYGQLYEQYV. CDR3 nucleotides: TGTGCCAGCAGTTACGGGCAGCTCTACGAGCAGTACGTC. The V call is TRBV6-2 or TRBV6-3, the J call TRBJ2-7; D is ambiguous. This CDR3 is 13 amino acids long. V lost 2 bases and J lost 3, with 8 bases in between. The germline gives CDR1 MNHEY, CDR2 SVGEGT.

This clonotype was recorded at least ten times. This chain joins TRBV7-9 and TRBJ2-4; 8 bases match TRBD2. Trimming at V came to 4 bases and at J to 4 bases, leaving 9 bases not matched to a gene. The CDR3 covers 16 residues. The germline CDR1 and CDR2 sequences are SEHNR and FQNEAQ (reference sequence). In DNA, the CDR3 is TGTGCCAGCAGCTCCACCAGCGGGGGACTTAAAAACATTCAGTACTTC. It encodes CASSSTSGGLKNIQYF.

This clonotype was recorded at least ten times. The chain uses TRBV7-6 and TRBJ1-1; no reliable D call. CDR3 size: 12 residues. V shed 4 bases and J shed 2 bases, with 5 bases lying between them. The V gene's germline CDR1 is SGHVS and CDR2 FNYEAQ. The CDR3 is CASSSHNTEAFF. The DNA of the CDR3 is TGTGCCAGCAGCTCCCATAACACTGAAGCTTTCTTT.

A few counts support this clonotype. The J gene is TRBJ1-1, the V gene TRBV7-6; D unclear. Germline V CDR1 and CDR2: SGHVS, FNYEAQ. The V gene lost 5 bases and the J gene lost 6 bases, with 16 bases spanning the gap. The length of the CDR3 is 14 residues. The CDR3: CASSQWASSSEAFF. The CDR3 DNA is TGTGCCAGCAGCCAATGGGCCTCCTCCTCTGAAGCTTTCTTT. Looking up the rest from reference TRBV7-6 and TRBJ1-1 gives the full variable domain: GAGVSQSPRYKVTKRGQDVALRCDPISGHVSLYWYRQALGQGPEFLTYFNYEAQQDKSGLPNDRFSAERPEGSISTLTIQRTEQRDSAMYRCASSQWASSSEAFFGQGTRLTVV.

The gene calls are TRBV12-3 or TRBV12-4 and TRBJ2-7; 11 bases fit TRBD2. J was trimmed by 4 bases and V by 3 bases; bases with no gene match: 5. The CDR3 consists of 15 residues. This chain's CDR3 is CASSFIAGGHYEQYF. The CDR3, as DNA: TGTGCCAGCAGTTTCATAGCGGGGGGGCATTACGAGCAGTACTTC.

V usage is TRBV20-1 and J usage is TRBJ2-1, with a tentative D call TRBD2 (5 bases). The V end lost 6 bases, the J end lost 0 bases, and 15 bases lay between the germline ends. Germline CDR1 DFQATT, CDR2 SNEGSKA (reference sequence). This CDR3 has 15 residues. CDR3 sequence reads: CSARAGLSSYNEQFF. Written as DNA, the CDR3 is TGCAGTGCACGTGCCGGACTTAGCTCCTACAATGAGCAGTTCTTC.

This rearrangement joins TRBV11-2 to TRBJ2-1; no definite D call. Trimming took 5 bases from V and 4 from J, leaving 18 bases between them. Per the germline V gene, CDR1 is SGHAT and CDR2 is FQNNGV. The CDR3 runs to 16 residues. The CDR3 region is CASSIKGFVCYNEQFF. For the CDR3, the DNA is TGTGCCAGCAGCATTAAAGGCTTCGTCTGTTACAATGAGCAGTTCTTC.

A few counts support this clonotype. The chain links TRBV9 to TRBJ1-1, with a tentative D call TRBD1 (6 bases). The CDR3 has 15 amino acids. Germline values: CDR1 SGDLS, CDR2 YYNGEE. With 3 bases removed from V and 0 bases from J, the gap between germline ends came to 12 bases. CDR3 DNA: TGTGCCAGCAGCGCCTACCAGGGGTTGAACACTGAAGCTTTCTTT. Protein: CASSAYQGLNTEAFF.

The table lists this clonotype with a few counts. V is TRBV25-1 and J is TRBJ2-5, with 8 bases matching TRBD1. V lost 6 bases, J lost 2 bases, and 5 bases stayed unmatched. The CDR3 is 14 amino acids. Per germline, CDR1 MGHDK and CDR2 SYGVNS. The CDR3 region has the DNA TGTGCCAGCAGGGACAGGGACCGTCAAGAGACCCAGTACTTC. This encodes CASRDRDRQETQYF.

This chain uses TRBV6-2 or TRBV6-3 with TRBJ2-7, with 10 bases matching TRBD2. Germline V gene data show CDR1 as MNHEY and CDR2 as SVGEGT. The CDR3 has 15 amino acids. The J segment lost 2 bases and the V segment lost 4 bases, leaving 5 bases of the junction unmatched. The CDR3 protein is CASSSLAGETYEQYV. CDR3 DNA sequence: TGTGCCAGCAGTTCCCTAGCGGGGGAAACCTACGAGCAGTACGTC.

Concerning this clonotype: The junction shows a germline mismatch at one end, possibly a read error. The chain is built from TRBV19 and TRBJ1-1; tentative D call: TRBD1 (6 bases). This CDR3 region has 14 residues. In germline, CDR1 is LNHDA, CDR2 SQIVND (reference sequence). The CDR3 sequence: CAASFGGFNTEAFF. The DNA for the CDR3 is TGCGCCGCATCGTTCGGGGGCTTTAACACTGAAGCTTTCTTT.

In this sample, this clonotype turned up once. This sequence joins TRBV3-1 and TRBJ2-3, with D uncertain. V dropped 8 bases and J dropped 4 bases, with 13 bases sitting between them. The CDR3 has 13 residues. Germline CDR1 is LGHDT and CDR2 is YNNKEL (reference sequence). Here the CDR3 DNA reads TGTGCCAGCGCACCCGGTTGGGCAGATACGCAGTATTTT. Translated, it gives CASAPGWADTQYF.

As regards this clonotype: One base away lies a much larger clone, so this may be a sequencing read error. The chain is built from TRBV7-2 and TRBJ2-1; unclear D gene. This CDR3 has 15 residues. Germline assignment: CDR1 SGHTA and CDR2 FQGNSA. This CDR3 reads CASRAGASSYNKQFF. The DNA of the CDR3 is TGTGCCAGCAGGGCAGGAGCCAGCTCCTACAATAAGCAGTTCTTC.

This clonotype was detected a few times. The chain links TRBV9 to TRBJ2-3, with no clear D. Germline V gives CDR1 SGDLS, CDR2 YYNGEE. The V end was cut by 1 base, the J end by 6 bases, with 6 bases between. CDR3 length equals 12 residues. CDR3 residues: CASSVRQDTQYF. CDR3 bases: TGTGCCAGCAGCGTAAGGCAGGATACGCAGTATTTT.

The rearrangement links TRBV5-4 to TRBJ2-2; TRBD2 aligns across 7 bases. This CDR3 is 12 amino acids long. V lost 9 bases and J lost 4; bases outside the gene matches: 3. The germline CDR1 and CDR2 sequences are SGHNT and YYREEE (reference sequence). The CDR3 DNA reads as TGTGCCAACCCTAGCGGCACCGGGGAGCTGTTTTTT. It encodes CANPSGTGELFF.

A few counts support this clonotype. The chain carries TRBV19 and TRBJ1-4, with a tentative D call TRBD1 (5 bases). Germline V gene lookup returns CDR1 LNHDA and CDR2 SQIVND (reference sequence). This CDR3 has 14 residues. Trimming stripped 5 bases from V and 7 bases from J, with 14 bases between. The CDR3 nucleotides are TGTGCCAGTAGTGAGCCTGGGGGGATTGAAAAACTGTTTTTT. Its protein is CASSEPGGIEKLFF.

This clonotype turned up a few times. This chain connects TRBV24-1 to TRBJ2-1, with a weak D call TRBD1 (6 bases). Trimming shortened V by 3 bases and J by 7 bases, and 12 bases separated the two germline ends. The CDR3 has 14 residues. Germline V gives CDR1 KGHDR, CDR2 SFDVKD. The CDR3 loop is CATSDPGVGNEQFF. CDR3 in DNA: TGTGCCACCAGTGATCCAGGGGTTGGGAATGAGCAGTTCTTC.

This clonotype has just a few counts. The chain recombines TRBV6-6 with TRBJ2-7; 9 positions match TRBD1. The CDR3 covers 14 residues. The V and J ends lost 6 bases and 7 bases, in that order; junction bases with no gene match: 10. Germline V gene lookup returns CDR1 MNHNY and CDR2 SVGAGI (reference sequence). CDR3 amino acids: CASSPRTGVWEQYF. The CDR3 DNA reads TGTGCCAGCAGCCCCCGGACAGGGGTGTGGGAGCAGTACTTC.

This clonotype was detected only a few times. The gene calls are TRBV7-2 and TRBJ1-1, with TRBD1 matching over 7 bases. Germline V gene sequence: CDR1 SGHTA, CDR2 FQGNSA. The V gene end was trimmed by 5 bases and the J gene end by 3 bases; junction bases not matched to a gene: 12. This CDR3 is 16 amino acids long. The CDR3 region is CASSPSRGGVHTEAFF. The CDR3 coding sequence is TGTGCCAGCAGCCCAAGCAGGGGGGGGGTTCACACTGAAGCTTTCTTT. The whole variable domain, filled in from reference TRBV7-2 and TRBJ1-1, reads GAGVSQSPSNKVTEKGKDVELRCDPISGHTALYWYRQSLGQGLEFLIYFQGNSAPDKSGLPSDRFSAERTGGSVSTLTIQRTQQEDSAVYLCASSPSRGGVHTEAFFGQGTRLTVV.

This clonotype was recorded once. The junction departs from the called germline gene at one end, perhaps through a read error. The genes are TRBV6-6 and TRBJ1-3; D possibly corresponds to TRBD1 (6 bases). Germline V gives CDR1 MNHNY, CDR2 SVGAGI (reference sequence). The CDR3 length is 15 residues. CDR3 region: CASSYVQGTGNTICF. The CDR3 region has the DNA TGTGCCAGCAGTTACGTACAGGGAACTGGAAACACCATATGTTTT.